A selection of T cell receptor beta chains follows, all from one sample in a study of shared clonotypes between healthy human individuals. Measured with immunoSEQ multiplex PCR; TCRdb has only the in-frame clones, and not every one. The sample carries roughly 2.5 million clones, roughly 92% recorded once. Specimen: naive CD4+ T cells sorted from blood. Receptor source: a man aged 18 to 29 in good health. Both conserved end residues are part of each CDR3. A D gene is named only where the DNA matches it firmly. Clone size, where shown, is once, few, many, or a class for clones that have expanded.

>TRBV19|-|once|TRBJ1-1
CASTTGGLKTEAFF
TGTGCCAGTACCACGGGGGGGCTAAAGACTGAAGCTTTCTTT
>TRBV5-1|TRBD1|-|TRBJ1-2
CASSSETGNGYTF
TGCGCCAGCAGCTCAGAGACAGGGAATGGCTACACCTTC
>TRBV7-9|-|-|TRBJ1-6
CASSLWQGDNSPLHF
TGTGCCAGCAGCTTATGGCAGGGAGATAATTCACCCCTCCACTTT
>TRBV5-4|TRBD1|-|TRBJ1-4
CASSLQGINEKLFF
TGTGCCAGCAGCTTACAGGGGATTAATGAAAAACTGTTTTTT
>TRBV7-2|-|-|TRBJ1-6
CASSSAGATNSPLHF
TGTGCCAGCAGCTCTGCAGGGGCTACCAATTCACCCCTCCACTTT
>TRBV15|-|-|TRBJ2-7
CATSRDWQEQYF
TGTGCCACCAGCAGAGATTGGCAGGAACAGTACTTC
>TRBV2|TRBD1|once|TRBJ2-2
CASDRGSGELFF
TGTGCCAGCGACAGGGGCTCCGGGGAGCTGTTTTTT
>TRBV2|-|-|TRBJ1-1
CASTRVKSTEAFF
TGTGCCAGCACGAGGGTTAAAAGCACTGAAGCTTTCTTT
>TRBV27|-|once|TRBJ1-6
CATSMVHANSPLHF
TGTGCCACCTCGATGGTACATGCGAATTCACCCCTCCACTTT
>TRBV10-2|TRBD1|-|TRBJ2-3
CASSDQGARADTQYF
TGCGCCAGCAGTGACCAGGGGGCGCGTGCAGATACGCAGTATTTT
>TRBV7-9|-|-|TRBJ1-3
CASRPDRISGNTIYF
TGTGCCAGCAGACCTGACAGGATCTCTGGAAACACCATATATTTT
>TRBV5-4|-|-|TRBJ1-4
CASGAPGDTNEKLFF
TGTGCCAGCGGGGCACCGGGGGACACTAATGAAAAACTGTTTTTT
>TRBV21-1|-|-|TRBJ2-5
CASSRAVAGGAETQYF
-
>TRBV6-6|-|-|TRBJ1-1
CASSPLGTTQNTEAFF
TGTGCCAGCAGTCCGCTTGGTACCACCCAGAACACTGAAGCTTTCTTT
>TRBV6-5|-|-|TRBJ2-3
CASRSVSTDTQYF
TGTGCCAGCAGGAGCGTCAGCACAGATACGCAGTATTTT
>TRBV5-6|-|-|TRBJ2-4
CASSFKLGVAKNIQYF
TGTGCCAGCAGCTTTAAATTGGGCGTAGCCAAAAACATTCAGTACTTC
>TRBV6-5|TRBD1|-|TRBJ1-6
CASSPDRGTSPLHF
TGTGCCAGCAGTCCCGACAGGGGGACCTCACCCCTCCACTTT
>TRBV19|-|-|TRBJ2-2
CASTFGVYTGELFF
TGTGCCAGTACCTTTGGGGTGTACACCGGGGAGCTGTTTTTT
>TRBV30|TRBD2|-|TRBJ2-1
CAWRRVWTSGATEEQFF
TGTGCCTGGAGGAGGGTCTGGACTAGCGGGGCCACAGAGGAGCAGTTCTTC
>TRBV6-1|-|-|TRBJ1-2
CASRLPPPGYGYTF
TGTGCCAGCCGTTTACCGCCTCCGGGCTATGGCTACACCTTC
>TRBV5-1|-|few|TRBJ2-3
CASSFGGSTDTQYF
TGCGCCAGCAGCTTTGGCGGAAGCACAGATACGCAGTATTTT
>TRBV6-5|-|-|TRBJ2-5
CASSSPGETQYF
TGTGCCAGCAGTTCCCCCGGGGAGACCCAGTACTTC
>TRBV19|TRBD2|-|TRBJ2-3
CASSTGSGLAVTDTQYF
TGTGCCAGTAGTACTGGATCGGGACTAGCGGTCACAGATACGCAGTATTTT
>TRBV11-2|-|-|TRBJ2-5
CASSLGSLQETQYF
TGTGCCAGCAGCTTAGGGAGTCTTCAAGAGACCCAGTACTTC
>TRBV5-1|-|-|TRBJ2-2
CASSLLQDSRGHTGELFF
TGCGCCAGCAGCTTGCTCCAGGACTCCAGAGGGCACACCGGGGAGCTGTTTTTT
>TRBV5-1|TRBD1|once|TRBJ1-3
CASSLSTGANTIYF
TGCGCCAGCAGCCTAAGTACAGGGGCTAACACCATATATTTT
>TRBV5-4|TRBD1|-|TRBJ1-1
CASSLWGQEAFF
TGTGCCAGCAGCTTGTGGGGACAGGAAGCTTTCTTT
>TRBV10-3|-|-|TRBJ1-1
CAISPSQFEAFF
TGTGCCATCAGCCCCTCGCAGTTTGAAGCTTTCTTT
>TRBV6-6|-|-|TRBJ2-3
CASSLAQGRVRDTQYF
TGTGCCAGCAGTTTGGCGCAGGGTCGGGTCCGAGATACGCAGTATTTT
>TRBV5-1|-|-|TRBJ2-3
CASRGNTDTQYF
TGCGCCAGCAGAGGCAACACAGATACGCAGTATTTT
>TRBV4-1|-|-|TRBJ1-1
CASSQQFLLERNTEAFF
TGCGCCAGCAGCCAACAGTTCCTTTTAGAGAGGAACACTGAAGCTTTCTTT
>TRBV29-1|-|-|TRBJ1-2
CSVERQAPVSGYTF
TGCAGCGTTGAACGGCAGGCGCCCGTTTCAGGCTACACCTTC
>TRBV10-2|-|-|TRBJ1-3
CASSQQGTGNTIYF
TGCGCCAGCAGTCAACAGGGAACTGGAAACACCATATATTTT
>TRBV2|TRBD1|-|TRBJ1-4
CASRPGTGNEKLFF
TGTGCCAGCAGGCCCGGGACAGGGAATGAAAAACTGTTTTTT
>TRBV7-2|-|-|TRBJ2-3
CASSPFVASTDTQYF
TGTGCCAGCAGCCCGTTTGTCGCTTCTACAGATACGCAGTATTTT
>TRBV6-5|TRBD1|-|TRBJ2-2
CASSRQGLGTGELFF
TGTGCCAGCAGTAGACAGGGGCTTGGTACCGGGGAGCTGTTTTTT
>TRBV10-3|-|-|TRBJ2-7
CAISYDSSYEQYF
TGTGCCATCAGCTACGATAGCTCCTACGAGCAGTACTTC
>TRBV9|-|-|TRBJ2-3
CASSVDSRTDTQYF
TGTGCCAGCAGCGTGGACAGTCGCACAGATACGCAGTATTTT
>TRBV21-1|-|-|TRBJ2-7
CASSPRRTYEQYF
TGTGCCAGCAGCCCTCGACGGACCTACGAGCAGTACTTC
>TRBV6-5|-|once|TRBJ2-5
CASRTRETQYF
TGTGCCAGCCGAACCCGGGAGACCCAGTACTTC
>TRBV2|-|-|TRBJ1-1
CASSGQLITEAFF
TGTGCCAGCAGTGGACAGTTGATCACTGAAGCTTTCTTT
>TRBV30|-|once|TRBJ2-3
CAWKSLRDTQYF
TGTGCCTGGAAGTCTCTCAGGGATACGCAGTATTTT
>TRBV7-2|-|-|TRBJ1-1
CASSVDRNRAFF
TGTGCCAGCAGCGTTGACAGAAACCGGGCTTTCTTT
>TRBV2|-|-|TRBJ2-3
CASSQPDTQYF
TGTGCCAGCAGCCAACCAGATACGCAGTATTTT
>TRBV5-4|-|-|TRBJ2-2
CASSLAGVFTGELFF
TGTGCCAGCAGCTTGGCAGGGGTCTTCACCGGGGAGCTGTTTTTT
>TRBV9|-|-|TRBJ2-3
CASSVYQRTDTQYF
TGTGCCAGCAGCGTATACCAGCGGACAGATACGCAGTATTTT
>TRBV11-3|TRBD1|-|TRBJ1-2
CASSQTGAGTEYGYTF
TGTGCCAGCAGCCAAACGGGGGCCGGGACAGAATATGGCTACACCTTC
>TRBV5-1|-|-|TRBJ2-2
CASSLSRNGELFF
TGCGCCAGCAGCTTGTCTAGGAACGGGGAGCTGTTTTTT
>TRBV6-5|-|-|TRBJ1-1
CASSYGVMNTEAFF
TGTGCCAGCAGTTACGGGGTAATGAACACTGAAGCTTTCTTT
>TRBV19|TRBD1|-|TRBJ2-7
CASSLLQGAAYEQYF
TGTGCCAGTAGTCTACTACAGGGGGCCGCCTACGAGCAGTACTTC
>TRBV5-4|-|-|TRBJ2-3
CASSLGLNTDTQYF
TGTGCCAGCAGCTTGGGACTCAACACAGATACGCAGTATTTT
>TRBV30|TRBD2|few|TRBJ2-2
CAWSVDLAGANTGELFF
TGTGCCTGGAGTGTTGACCTAGCGGGAGCCAACACCGGGGAGCTGTTTTTT